This T cell receptor (beta chain) was retrieved from a study of T cell clusters in autoimmune cytopenias. TRB was amplified from approximately 250 ng of peripheral blood genomic DNA per sample. TRB was amplified by touch-down multiplex PCR, primer pools A and B combined. TCRdb reworked the multiplex PCR reads into one entry per CDR3 protein, no DNA. This sample contains around 7,000 distinct CDR3 sequences. The germline CDR1 and CDR2 sequences are LNHNV and YYDKDF (reference sequence). CDR3 size: 16 residues. These data were likewise used in another study, on T cell repertoires in aging, cancer and after chemotherapy.

Sequencing was carried out using peripheral blood. V is TRBV15 and J is TRBJ2-4. This clonotype was sampled from a human donor in good health. The CDR3 is CATSRVQGLAKNIQYF. Drawing the rest from reference TRBV15 and TRBJ2-4, the complete variable domain is DAMVIQNPRYQVTQFGKPVTLSCSQTLNHNVMYWYQQKSSQAPKLLFHYYDKDFNNEADTPDNFQSRRPNTSFCFLDIRSPGLGDTAMYLCATSRVQGLAKNIQYFGAGTRLSVL.